The clone carrying this T cell receptor (beta chain) has more than one count but fewer than ten. The assay was immunoSEQ multiplex PCR, and TCRdb's table has in-frame clones only and misses some. The repertoire holds around 75,000 clones, with approximately 80% as singletons. This specimen belongs to a study of OX40 agonist ivuxolimab in advanced cancers. Deletions cut 3 bases from V and 0 bases from J, with 11 bases between. The length of the CDR3 is 16 residues. Germline CDR1 reads KGHSH; CDR2 reads LQKENI. Sequencing used CD4+ or CD8+ T cells sorted from blood, obtained in a trial of the OX40 agonist ivuxolimab. This clonotype was sampled from an adult with an advanced solid tumor such as melanoma, head and neck, liver or kidney cancer. The rearrangement joins TRBV18 to TRBJ2-2; no firm D call. The CDR3: CASSPSRSTNTGELFF. In DNA form, the CDR3 reads TGTGCCAGCTCACCTTCTCGATCAACGAACACCGGGGAGCTGTTTTTT.